The clone carrying this T cell receptor (beta chain) showed up just a few times. The antigen is not known. The record originates from a study of response to subunit inactivated influenza vaccine. Study observations and caveats: With each seasonal influenza vaccination, the authors suggested, few new T cells are recruited.

TCRdb re-derived calls from the RT-PCR reads in MiXCR, one entry per CDR3 protein. The table has about 520,000 distinct CDR3 sequences, less than 7.5% seen once. The origin of this receptor is a man between 50 and 69 years old who received an inactivated influenza vaccine. The sequencing here drew on PBMCs from blood, taken about 24 months after vaccination.

CDR3 DNA sequence: TGCGCCAGCAACAACCCTTCGCGGGGGCAAGAGACCCAGTACTTC. It translates to CASNNPSRGQETQYF. The chain links TRBV5-1 to TRBJ2-5; 7 nucleotides line up with TRBD2. The CDR3 loop spans 15 amino acids. With V trimmed by 6 bases and J by 2 bases, 10 bases remained unmatched. Germline values: CDR1 SGHRS, CDR2 YFSETQ.